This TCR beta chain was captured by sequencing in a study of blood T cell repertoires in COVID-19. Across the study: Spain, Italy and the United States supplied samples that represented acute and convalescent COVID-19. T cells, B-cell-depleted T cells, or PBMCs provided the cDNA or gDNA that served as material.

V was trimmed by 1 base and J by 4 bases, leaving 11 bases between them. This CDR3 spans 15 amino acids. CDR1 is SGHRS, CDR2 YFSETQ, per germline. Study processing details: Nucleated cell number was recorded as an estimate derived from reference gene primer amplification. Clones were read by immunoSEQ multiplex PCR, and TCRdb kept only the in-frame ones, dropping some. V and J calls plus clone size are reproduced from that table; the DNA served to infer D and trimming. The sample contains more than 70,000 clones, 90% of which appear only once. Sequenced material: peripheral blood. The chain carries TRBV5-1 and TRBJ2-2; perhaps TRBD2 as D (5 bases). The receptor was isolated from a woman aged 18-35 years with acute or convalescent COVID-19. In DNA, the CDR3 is TGCGCCAGCAGCTTGTCGGGAATCGGCACCGGGGAGCTGTTTTTT. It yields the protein CASSLSGIGTGELFF.